Listed here are 7 T cell receptor beta chains from one sample, sequenced in a study of T cells after somatic rescue of genetic block. Profiled with immunoSEQ multiplex PCR; TCRdb holds only in-frame clones, not every one. The sample holds roughly 70,000 clones, about 92% seen once. Sample: peripheral blood mononuclear cells (PBMCs). These receptors were collected from a man between 40 and 49 years old.

J is TRBJ2-3 and V is TRBV4-3; D may be TRBD2 (5 bases). V was clipped by 1 base and J by 6 bases, with 14 bases between them. The CDR3 consists of 15 residues. Per germline, CDR1 LGHNA and CDR2 YSLEER. CDR3 nucleotides: TGCGCCAGCAGCCAAGCTAGCCAAATAGTGGATACGCAGTATTTT. Translation gives CASSQASQIVDTQYF.

The J gene is TRBJ1-5, the V gene TRBV6-6, with D hard to call. The V end was cut by 6 bases, the J end by 6 bases, with 9 bases between. CDR1 and CDR2 (germline): MNHNY, SVGAGI (reference sequence). The CDR3 has 12 residues. In DNA, the CDR3 is TGTGCCAGCAGCGACCCCGGTCAGCCCCAGCATTTT. It encodes CASSDPGQPQHF.

V is TRBV28 and J is TRBJ2-7, with D perhaps TRBD2 (6 bases). Germline lookup yields CDR1 MDHEN and CDR2 SYDVKM. The V and J ends lost 4 bases and 3 bases respectively, with 13 bases between them. This CDR3 is built from 14 residues. CDR3 bases: TGTGCCAGCAGTTCCGCGGGACCCCGCTACGAGCAGTACTTC. Translating it yields CASSSAGPRYEQYF.

About this clone: Compared with germline, one end of the junction differs, possibly owing to a read error. V is TRBV7-7 and J is TRBJ2-7; D remains unclear. Germline CDR1 reads SSHAT; CDR2 reads FNYEAQ (reference sequence). There are 14 residues in the CDR3. The CDR3 loop reads CASSPLIGGGEQYF. The CDR3 coding sequence is TGTGCTAGCAGCCCACTGATAGGTGGCGGCGAGCAGTACTTC.

V gene TRBV12-5 combines with J gene TRBJ2-3; D not resolved. Between the trimmed V and J ends, which lost 0 bases and 2 bases, there was a span of 15 bases. Germline CDR1 is LGHNT and CDR2 is FRNRAP. This CDR3 is built from 17 residues. The CDR3 nucleotides are TGTGCTAGTGGTTTGGTATTCGAATCTCTCTCCACAGATACGCAGTATTTT. This sequence encodes CASGLVFESLSTDTQYF.

The chain combines TRBV7-9 with TRBJ2-4; TRBD1 might be the D (6 bases). The V end was cut by 5 bases, the J end by 10 bases, with 18 bases between. CDR1 and CDR2 from the germline V gene are SEHNR and FQNEAQ (reference sequence). The length of the CDR3 is 14 residues. The CDR3 reads CASSPGTTSEIQYF. As DNA, the CDR3 is TGTGCCAGCAGCCCCGGGACAACCTCGGAAATTCAGTACTTC.

The gene calls are TRBV5-6 and TRBJ2-7; TRBD2 agrees at 9 bases. J was trimmed by 0 bases and V by 6 bases; bases with no gene match: 7. This CDR3 has 15 residues. Germline CDR1 SGHDT, CDR2 YYEEEE. The CDR3 region is CASTPGSGGSYEQYF. The CDR3 bases are TGTGCCAGCACCCCCGGTAGCGGGGGCTCCTACGAGCAGTACTTC.